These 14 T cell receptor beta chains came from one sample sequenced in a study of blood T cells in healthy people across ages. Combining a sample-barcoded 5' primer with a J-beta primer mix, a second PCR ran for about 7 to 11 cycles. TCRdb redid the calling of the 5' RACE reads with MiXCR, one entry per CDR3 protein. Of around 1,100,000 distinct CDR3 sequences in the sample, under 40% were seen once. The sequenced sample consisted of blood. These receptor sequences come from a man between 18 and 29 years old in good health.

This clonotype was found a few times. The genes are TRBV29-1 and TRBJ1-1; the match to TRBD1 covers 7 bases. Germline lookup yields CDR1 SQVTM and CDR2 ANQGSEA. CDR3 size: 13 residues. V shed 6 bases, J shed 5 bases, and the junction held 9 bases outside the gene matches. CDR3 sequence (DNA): TGCAGCGTCATACAGGGACAGTTGACTGAAGCTTTCTTT. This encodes CSVIQGQLTEAFF. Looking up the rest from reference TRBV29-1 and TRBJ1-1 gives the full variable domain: SAVISQKPSRDICQRGTSLTIQCQVDSQVTMMFWYRQQPGQSLTLIATANQGSEATYESGFVIDKFPISRPNLTFSTLTVSNMSPEDSSIYLCSVIQGQLTEAFFGQGTRLTVV.

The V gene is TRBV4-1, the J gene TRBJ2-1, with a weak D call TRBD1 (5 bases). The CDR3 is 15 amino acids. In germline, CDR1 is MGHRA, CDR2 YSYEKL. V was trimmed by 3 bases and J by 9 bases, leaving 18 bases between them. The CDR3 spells CASSQDTDTAGEQFF. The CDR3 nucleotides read TGCGCCAGCAGCCAGGACACGGACACCGCTGGTGAGCAGTTCTTC.

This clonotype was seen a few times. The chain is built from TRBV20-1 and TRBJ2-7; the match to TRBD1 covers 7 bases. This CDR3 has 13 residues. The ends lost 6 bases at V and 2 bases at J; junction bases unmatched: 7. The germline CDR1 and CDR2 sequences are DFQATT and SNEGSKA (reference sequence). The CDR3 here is CSAFGQETYEQYF. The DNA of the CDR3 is TGCAGTGCCTTCGGACAGGAGACCTACGAGCAGTACTTC.

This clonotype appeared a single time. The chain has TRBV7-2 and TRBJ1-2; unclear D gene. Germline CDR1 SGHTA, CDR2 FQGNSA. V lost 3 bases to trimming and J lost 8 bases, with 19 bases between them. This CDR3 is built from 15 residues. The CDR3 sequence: CASSLRMGTSEGYTF. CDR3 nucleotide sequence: TGTGCCAGCAGCTTGCGTATGGGTACGTCGGAAGGCTACACCTTC.

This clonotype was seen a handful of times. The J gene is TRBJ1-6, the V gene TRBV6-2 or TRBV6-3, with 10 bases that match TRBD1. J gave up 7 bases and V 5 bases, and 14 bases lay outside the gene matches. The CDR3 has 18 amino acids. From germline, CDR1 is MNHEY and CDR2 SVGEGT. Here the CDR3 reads CASSGRRGTGELNSPLHF. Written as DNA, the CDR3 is TGTGCCAGCAGTGGCCGGCGGGGGACAGGGGAGTTGAATTCACCCCTCCACTTT.

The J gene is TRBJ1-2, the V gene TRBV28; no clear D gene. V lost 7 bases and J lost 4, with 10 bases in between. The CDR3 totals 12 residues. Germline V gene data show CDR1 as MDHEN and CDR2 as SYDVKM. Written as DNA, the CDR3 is TGTGCCAGCAACCCGGAAGGCTATGGCTACACCTTC. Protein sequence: CASNPEGYGYTF.

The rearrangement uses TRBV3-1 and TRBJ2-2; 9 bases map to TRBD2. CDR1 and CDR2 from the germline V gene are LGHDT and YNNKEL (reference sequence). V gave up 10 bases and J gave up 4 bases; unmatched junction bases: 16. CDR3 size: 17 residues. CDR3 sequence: CANSQALAGYVTGELFF. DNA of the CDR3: TGTGCCAATAGCCAAGCTCTAGCGGGGTACGTCACCGGGGAGCTGTTTTTT.

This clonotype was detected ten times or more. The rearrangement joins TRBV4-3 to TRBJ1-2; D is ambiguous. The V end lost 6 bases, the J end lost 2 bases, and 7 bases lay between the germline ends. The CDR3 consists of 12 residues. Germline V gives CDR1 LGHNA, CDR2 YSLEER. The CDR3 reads CASSGVNYGYTF. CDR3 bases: TGCGCCAGCAGTGGGGTGAACTATGGCTACACCTTC.

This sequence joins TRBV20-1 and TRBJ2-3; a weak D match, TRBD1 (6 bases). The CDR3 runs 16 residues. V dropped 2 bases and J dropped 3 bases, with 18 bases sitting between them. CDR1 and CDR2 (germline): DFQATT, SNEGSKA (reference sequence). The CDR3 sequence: CSARRGPGTLTDTQYF. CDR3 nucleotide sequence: TGCAGTGCTAGAAGGGGCCCGGGGACACTGACAGATACGCAGTATTTT.

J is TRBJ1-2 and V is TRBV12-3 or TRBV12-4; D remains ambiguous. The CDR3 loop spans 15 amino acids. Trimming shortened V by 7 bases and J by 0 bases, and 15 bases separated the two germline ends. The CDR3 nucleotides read TGTGCCAGCAATACTGGACGGACCTCTAACTATGGCTACACCTTC. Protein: CASNTGRTSNYGYTF.

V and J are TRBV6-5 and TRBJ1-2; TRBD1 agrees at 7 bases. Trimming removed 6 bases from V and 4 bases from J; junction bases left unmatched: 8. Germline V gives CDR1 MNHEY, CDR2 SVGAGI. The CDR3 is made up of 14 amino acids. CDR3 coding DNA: TGTGCCAGCAGAAACCCGGGACAGAGCTATGGCTACACCTTC. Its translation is CASRNPGQSYGYTF.

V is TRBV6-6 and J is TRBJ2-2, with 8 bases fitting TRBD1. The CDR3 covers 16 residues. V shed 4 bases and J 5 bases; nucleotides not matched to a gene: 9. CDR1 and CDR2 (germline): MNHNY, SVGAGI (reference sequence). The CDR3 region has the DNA TGTGCCAGCAGTTCCCTAGGGACAGGCAGGACCGGGGAGCTGTTTTTT. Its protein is CASSSLGTGRTGELFF.

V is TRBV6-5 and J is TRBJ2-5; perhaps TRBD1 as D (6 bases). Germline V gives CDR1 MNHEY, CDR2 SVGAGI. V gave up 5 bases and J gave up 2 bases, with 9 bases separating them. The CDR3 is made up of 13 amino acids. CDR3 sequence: CASSDDRQETQYF. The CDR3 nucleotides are TGTGCCAGCAGTGACGACAGGCAAGAGACCCAGTACTTC.

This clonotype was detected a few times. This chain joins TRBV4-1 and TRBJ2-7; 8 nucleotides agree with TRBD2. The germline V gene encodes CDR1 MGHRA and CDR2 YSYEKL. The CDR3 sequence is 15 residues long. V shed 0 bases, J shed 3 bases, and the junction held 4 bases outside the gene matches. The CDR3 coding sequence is TGCGCCAGCAGCCAAGAAACGGGACTAGGCTACGAGCAGTACTTC. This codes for CASSQETGLGYEQYF.